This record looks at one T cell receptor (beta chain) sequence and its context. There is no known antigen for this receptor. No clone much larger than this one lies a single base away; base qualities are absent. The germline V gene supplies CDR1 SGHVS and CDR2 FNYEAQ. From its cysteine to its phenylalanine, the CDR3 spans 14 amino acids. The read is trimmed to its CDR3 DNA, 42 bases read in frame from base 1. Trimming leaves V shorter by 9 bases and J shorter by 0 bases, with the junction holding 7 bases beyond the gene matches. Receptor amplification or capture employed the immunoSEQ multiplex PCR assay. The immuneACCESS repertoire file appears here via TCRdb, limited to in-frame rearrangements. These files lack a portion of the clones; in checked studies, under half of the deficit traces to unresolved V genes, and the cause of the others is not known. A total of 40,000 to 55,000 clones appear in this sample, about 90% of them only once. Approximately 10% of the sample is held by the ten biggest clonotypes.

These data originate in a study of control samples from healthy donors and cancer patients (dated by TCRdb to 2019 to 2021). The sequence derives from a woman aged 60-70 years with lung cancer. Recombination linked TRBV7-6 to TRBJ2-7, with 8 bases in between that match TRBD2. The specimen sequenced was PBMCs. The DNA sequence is TGTGCCAGTAAGCGGGAGCTAGACTCCTACGAGCAGTACTTC. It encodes CASKRELDSYEQYF. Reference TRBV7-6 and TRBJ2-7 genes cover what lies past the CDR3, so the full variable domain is GAGVSQSPRYKVTKRGQDVALRCDPISGHVSLYWYRQALGQGPEFLTYFNYEAQQDKSGLPNDRFSAERPEGSISTLTIQRTEQRDSAMYRCASKRELDSYEQYFGPGTRLTVT.